This TCR beta chain was retrieved from a study of CD8 T cells in Susac syndrome. Random hexamers were used to reverse transcribe about 0.45 to 1 ug of RNA. TCRdb processed the immunoSEQ multiplex PCR reads anew with MiXCR; each CDR3 protein has one entry. This sample has 90,000 to 150,000 distinct CDR3 sequences, with 85% to 95% found just once. This clonotype was recorded once. High-throughput TCR beta sequencing covered peripheral CD8+ and CD4+ T cells. The CDR3 runs to 14 residues. The germline gives CDR1 SQVTM, CDR2 ANQGSEA. J lost 4 bases, V lost 6 bases, and 9 bases had no gene match. The source material was CD8+ T cells from PBMCs. The sequence was obtained from a human donor in good health. The chain is built from TRBV29-1 and TRBJ2-5; TRBD1 matches at 9 bases. In DNA form, the CDR3 reads TGCAGCGTGGCCGGGACAGGGCCCGGAGAGACCCAGTACTTC. This encodes CSVAGTGPGETQYF.